The 25 T cell receptor beta chains reported below all come from one sample, sequenced in a study of beta chain features in type 1 diabetes (dated by TCRdb to 2016 to 2019). The library relied on the immunoSEQ multiplex PCR assay. The entire isolated RNA was reverse transcribed using the High Capacity cDNA Reverse Transcription Kit, and thus expressed TCRB transcripts were sequenced. The immuneACCESS repertoire file appears here via TCRdb, limited to in-frame rearrangements. These files lack a portion of the clones; in checked studies, under half of the deficit traces to unresolved V genes, and the cause of the others is not known. This sample gives some 270,000 clones in total; around 7.8% of them show up just once. The top ten clonotypes cover roughly 1% of the sample. Sequencing was carried out using central memory CD4+ T cells from blood. The receptor set was obtained from a woman under 30 in good health.

This clone was recorded a few times. The junction does not match germline at one end; this may be a read error. V gene TRBV5-4 combines with J gene TRBJ2-5; either TRBD1 or TRBD2 may supply D (5 bases each). The germline V gene encodes CDR1 SGHNT and CDR2 YYREEE (reference sequence). There are 15 residues in the CDR3. The DNA of the CDR3 is TGCGCCAGCAGCCAAGGGTGGGGGAAACAGGAGACCCAGTACTTC. It yields the protein CASSQGWGKQETQYF. Using reference TRBV5-4 and TRBJ2-5 for the parts outside the CDR3, the full variable domain is ETGVTQSPTHLIKTRGQQVTLRCSSQSGHNTVSWYQQALGQGPQFIFQYYREEENGRGNFPPRFSGLQFPNYSSELNVNALELDDSALYLCASSQGWGKQETQYFGPGTRLLVL.

This clone was detected only a few times. The rearrangement uses TRBV29-1 and TRBJ1-1; tentative D call: TRBD1 (5 bases). CDR1 is SQVTM and CDR2 is ANQGSEA in the germline V gene. V gave up 4 bases and J gave up 1 base, with 13 bases separating them. CDR3 size: 14 residues. The CDR3 loop reads CSVAGDSSNTEAFF. The CDR3, as DNA: TGCAGCGTTGCCGGCGACAGTTCGAACACTGAAGCTTTCTTT.

This chain links TRBV27 with TRBJ2-1; possible D gene TRBD1, 5 bases. Per the germline V gene, CDR1 is MNHEY and CDR2 is SMNVEV (reference sequence). Trimming removed 5 bases from V and 4 bases from J, with 12 bases in between. This CDR3 has 14 amino acids. The CDR3 loop reads CASSPTAWYNEQFF. The CDR3 DNA reads as TGTGCCAGCAGTCCGACAGCCTGGTACAATGAGCAGTTCTTC.

V is TRBV5-1 and J is TRBJ2-7; D is unclear. This CDR3 contains 15 residues. Germline V gene sequence: CDR1 SGHRS, CDR2 YFSETQ. With 4 bases removed from V and 4 bases from J, the gap between germline ends came to 18 bases. CDR3 DNA sequence: TGCGCCAGCAGCGCCACGGTGCAGGTCGTTTACGAGCAGTACTTC. It specifies CASSATVQVVYEQYF.

As DNA, the CDR3 is TGTGCCAGCAGCTTAACGAGGGATAGGAACACTGAAGCTTTCTTT. Its translation is CASSLTRDRNTEAFF. The V gene is TRBV7-3, the J gene TRBJ1-1, with D hard to call. The CDR3 runs 15 residues. Germline V gene lookup returns CDR1 SGHTA and CDR2 FQGTGA. Trimming cost V 0 bases and J 1 base, with 9 bases left between them.

This rearrangement joins TRBV4-2 to TRBJ2-3; D remains ambiguous. With 4 bases removed from V and 1 base from J, the gap between germline ends came to 9 bases. CDR1 is LGHNA, CDR2 YNFKEQ, per germline. The CDR3 has 14 residues. CDR3 in DNA: TGTGCCAGCAGCCCGGTACCTCGCACAGATACGCAGTATTTT. This gives the protein CASSPVPRTDTQYF.

This clone was seen more than once but under ten times. The chain is built from TRBV15 and TRBJ2-5; D gene ambiguous. The CDR3 loop spans 15 amino acids. The V end was cut by 2 bases, the J end by 0 bases, with 10 bases between. CDR1 and CDR2 (germline): LNHNV, YYDKDF (reference sequence). The DNA of the CDR3 is TGTGCCACCAGCAGAAGAAACCAGTACCAAGAGACCCAGTACTTC. Amino acids: CATSRRNQYQETQYF.

The chain joins TRBV6-5 to TRBJ2-7; D gene unclear. Trimming removed 1 base from V and 0 bases from J, with 10 bases in between. This CDR3 region has 15 residues. Germline assignment: CDR1 MNHEY and CDR2 SVGAGI. The DNA for the CDR3 is TGTGCCAGCAGTTACTGGCGTTATCCCTCCTACGAGCAGTACTTC. Translated: CASSYWRYPSYEQYF.

In regard to this clone: Distinct nucleotide sequences in the sample also encode this CDR3. The J gene is TRBJ2-3, the V gene TRBV7-2; D is unresolved. The CDR3 covers 13 residues. Germline V CDR1 and CDR2: SGHTA, FQGNSA. V gave up 5 bases and J gave up 5 bases, with 11 bases separating them. In DNA, the CDR3 is TGTGCCAGCAGCCGAAACTCGGGAGATACGCAGTATTTT. This gives the protein CASSRNSGDTQYF.

This clone was detected a few times. In the same sample, other DNA sequences code for this CDR3. The rearrangement joins TRBV5-4 to TRBJ1-1; D call uncertain. V was cut by 0 bases and J by 1 base, with 4 bases left in between. This CDR3 spans 13 amino acids. Germline lookup yields CDR1 SGHNT and CDR2 YYREEE (reference sequence). CDR3 amino acids: CASSLDRNTEAFF. In nucleotides, the CDR3 is TGTGCCAGCAGCTTGGACCGGAACACTGAAGCTTTCTTT.

The chain joins TRBV7-9 to TRBJ2-1; weak D call: TRBD2 (6 bases). The CDR3 is made up of 15 amino acids. Germline V CDR1 and CDR2: SEHNR, FQNEAQ (reference sequence). CDR3 loop: CQTSLAGPSYNEQFF. The DNA for the CDR3 is TGTCAAACCTCTCTGGCGGGACCCTCCTACAATGAGCAGTTCTTC.

This clone appeared a few times. The chain links TRBV10-3 to TRBJ1-1; 10 nucleotides align to TRBD1. In germline, CDR1 is ENHRY, CDR2 SYGVKD. This CDR3 contains 14 residues. J was trimmed by 4 bases and V by 5 bases; bases with no gene match: 4. The CDR3 DNA reads TGTGCCATCAGTCACCGGACAGGGGGCACTGAAGCTTTCTTT. Residues: CAISHRTGGTEAFF.

This clone was detected a few times. The CDR3 sequence: CASSSNLRRELFF. CDR3 bases: TGTGCCAGCAGCTCTAATCTTCGCAGGGAGCTGTTTTTT. The genes are TRBV7-2 and TRBJ2-2, with D hard to call. The germline CDR1 and CDR2 sequences are SGHTA and FQGNSA. The length of the CDR3 is 13 residues. The V gene lost 4 bases and the J gene lost 9 bases, with 12 bases spanning the gap.

CDR3 protein: CASSPDSDYGYTF. CDR3 coding DNA: TGTGCCAGCAGCCCGGACAGTGACTATGGCTACACCTTC. The V and J genes are TRBV6-1 and TRBJ1-2, with a possible D match to TRBD1 (6 bases). V lost 6 bases to trimming and J lost 3 bases, with 11 bases between them. This CDR3 has 13 amino acids. The germline V gene encodes CDR1 MNHNS and CDR2 SASEGT.

This clone appeared a few times. V gene TRBV4-3 combines with J gene TRBJ2-1; TRBD1 agrees at 9 bases. The CDR3 runs 16 residues. Germline V lookup: CDR1 LGHNA, CDR2 YSLEER. J lost 8 bases, V lost 1 base, and 9 bases had no gene match. CDR3 DNA: TGCGCCAGCAGCCAAGCGAGGGGGACAGGGACGGATGAGCAGTTCTTC. As protein: CASSQARGTGTDEQFF.

This clone was seen repeatedly, ten times or more. J is TRBJ2-3 and V is TRBV7-9; TRBD2 agrees at 9 bases. Germline V gene sequence: CDR1 SEHNR, CDR2 FQNEAQ (reference sequence). V shed 4 bases and J 2 bases; nucleotides not matched to a gene: 4. This CDR3 comprises 15 residues. DNA of the CDR3: TGTGCCAGCAGCTCCCGCGGGGGGGACACAGATACGCAGTATTTT. This sequence encodes CASSSRGGDTDTQYF.

This clone was detected a few times. This chain connects TRBV6-5 to TRBJ2-7, with 7 positions matching TRBD1. Germline V CDR1 and CDR2: MNHEY, SVGAGI. Trimming took 3 bases from V and 2 from J; bases not matched to a gene: 7. The CDR3 is 15 amino acids. CDR3 amino acids: CASSYTGTATYEQYF. CDR3 coding DNA: TGTGCCAGCAGTTATACCGGGACAGCCACCTACGAGCAGTACTTC.

This clone turned up a few times. The chain uses TRBV5-1 and TRBJ2-5, with 7 bases identical to TRBD2. The V segment lost 0 bases and the J segment 1 base; nucleotides outside the gene matches: 9. This CDR3 spans 17 amino acids. Germline V gene sequence: CDR1 SGHRS, CDR2 YFSETQ. CDR3 bases: TGCGCCAGCAGCTTGGGACTAGCTTCTCCCTTCCAAGAGACCCAGTACTTC. This gives the protein CASSLGLASPFQETQYF.

This clone was counted a single time. This chain connects TRBV4-2 to TRBJ1-4; D ambiguous. V lost 0 bases to trimming and J lost 8 bases, with 4 bases between them. CDR3 size: 12 residues. Germline V CDR1 and CDR2: LGHNA, YNFKEQ. In DNA form, the CDR3 reads TGTGCCAGCAGCCAAGACGGAGAAAAACTGTTTTTT. Its protein is CASSQDGEKLFF.

The chain employs TRBV19 and TRBJ1-1; D gene ambiguous. The V end lost 4 bases, the J end lost 3 bases, and 12 bases lay between the germline ends. CDR1 and CDR2 from the germline V gene are LNHDA and SQIVND (reference sequence). This CDR3 is 14 amino acids long. The CDR3 region has the DNA TGTGCCAGTAGTAGGCGGTTAATCGACACTGAAGCTTTCTTT. As protein: CASSRRLIDTEAFF.

The genes are TRBV5-1 and TRBJ2-7; D may match TRBD1 or TRBD2 (5 bases each). Germline CDR1 SGHRS, CDR2 YFSETQ. V was clipped by 4 bases and J by 0 bases, with 17 bases between them. The CDR3 is made up of 16 amino acids. The CDR3 bases are TGCGCCAGCAGCGTGGGTACCGGGACGGCCTCCTACGAGCAGTACGTC. This codes for CASSVGTGTASYEQYV.

V gene TRBV5-1 combines with J gene TRBJ2-5; 8 bases are shared with TRBD1. The length of the CDR3 is 16 residues. Germline V gene lookup returns CDR1 SGHRS and CDR2 YFSETQ. The V segment lost 4 bases and the J segment 5 bases; nucleotides outside the gene matches: 13. The CDR3 reads CASSPGDRGRGETQYF. CDR3 DNA: TGCGCCAGCAGCCCGGGAGACAGGGGCCGAGGGGAGACCCAGTACTTC. The variable domain in full, completed from reference TRBV5-1 and TRBJ2-5, reads KAGVTQTPRYLIKTRGQQVTLSCSPISGHRSVSWYQQTPGQGLQFLFEYFSETQRNKGNFPGRFSGRQFSNSRSEMNVSTLELGDSALYLCASSPGDRGRGETQYFGPGTRLLVL.

In its sample, this clone was seen many times. Other DNA sequences in the same sample also yield this CDR3. The chain joins TRBV6-5 to TRBJ2-6; D might be TRBD2 (5 bases). In germline, CDR1 is MNHEY, CDR2 SVGAGI. The germline V and J ends were trimmed by 2 bases and 0 bases, with 5 bases remaining between them. This CDR3 region has 15 residues. The CDR3 region is CASSYAGSGANVLTF. In DNA, the CDR3 is TGTGCCAGCAGTTACGCGGGCTCTGGGGCCAACGTCCTGACTTTC.

This clone was picked up a small number of times. The chain employs TRBV7-6 and TRBJ2-5; the D is unclear. CDR1 and CDR2 (germline): SGHVS, FNYEAQ. The CDR3 covers 13 residues. Deletions cut 4 bases from V and 5 bases from J, with 11 bases between. The CDR3 protein is CASSSLKFETQYF. CDR3 DNA: TGTGCCAGCAGCTCCTTAAAATTTGAGACCCAGTACTTC.

J is TRBJ2-1 and V is TRBV5-6; 11 nucleotides agree with TRBD2. The J segment lost 9 bases and the V segment lost 4 bases, leaving 12 bases of the junction unmatched. CDR3 size: 16 residues. Germline CDR1 SGHDT, CDR2 YYEEEE. CDR3 nucleotides: TGTGCCAGCAGCCCGACCTTAGCGGGAGGGAAACTTGAGCAGTTCTTC. This translates into CASSPTLAGGKLEQFF.